This passage covers 28 T cell receptor beta chains from one sample sequenced in a study of early T cells in non-severe SARS-CoV-2 infection. MiXCR was run by TCRdb on the 5' RACE reads, yielding one entry per CDR3 protein. The sample includes some 30,000 distinct CDR3 sequences, roughly 5.8% seen only once; the top ten take 5.2%. The source material was whole blood. The receptors derive from an adult who was a healthcare worker with PCR-confirmed SARS-CoV-2 infection or an uninfected control (not recorded which).

Only a few counts were recorded for this clonotype. The rearrangement joins TRBV6-1 to TRBJ2-7; tentatively, D is TRBD2 (6 bases). V shed 1 base and J shed 2 bases, with 9 bases lying between them. The CDR3 extends over 14 amino acids. Looked up from germline, CDR1 is MNHNS and CDR2 is SASEGT. The CDR3: CASSEGDSPYEQYF. The CDR3 DNA reads TGTGCCAGCAGTGAAGGGGACTCACCCTACGAGCAGTACTTC.

The chain recombines TRBV28 with TRBJ2-5; 10 bases fit TRBD2. From germline, CDR1 is MDHEN and CDR2 SYDVKM. The V segment lost 5 bases and the J segment 7 bases; nucleotides outside the gene matches: 7. This CDR3 spans 14 amino acids. The CDR3 bases are TGTGCCAGCAGTCCACTAGCGGGGCCTAGGACCCAGTACTTC. It codes for CASSPLAGPRTQYF.

This clonotype was observed a few times. V and J are TRBV6-2 or TRBV6-3 and TRBJ2-2; D is ambiguous. The CDR3 length is 16 residues. Per germline, CDR1 MNHEY and CDR2 SVGEGT. Trimming stripped 2 bases from V and 0 bases from J, with 10 bases between. The CDR3, as DNA: TGTGCCAGCAGTTACGCACGCGGAACGAACACCGGGGAGCTGTTTTTT. This codes for CASSYARGTNTGELFF.

This clonotype was seen many times. The chain carries TRBV5-1 and TRBJ2-5; TRBD1 might be the D (5 bases). CDR1 SGHRS and CDR2 YFSETQ come from the germline V gene. This CDR3 spans 14 amino acids. V lost 4 bases, J lost 0 bases, and 10 bases lay in between. CDR3 nucleotide sequence: TGCGCCAGCAGCGAAGGACAATACCAAGAGACCCAGTACTTC. Protein sequence: CASSEGQYQETQYF.

This chain connects TRBV4-3 to TRBJ1-3, with a tentative D call TRBD1 (5 bases). Germline V gene data show CDR1 as LGHNA and CDR2 as YSLEER. V gave up 2 bases and J gave up 2 bases, with 16 bases separating them. The length of the CDR3 is 17 residues. The CDR3 DNA follows: TGCGCCAGCAGCCAATCAGAGGGACTTGGGGCTGGAAACACCATATATTTT. As protein: CASSQSEGLGAGNTIYF.

This clonotype has ten or more counts. The rearrangement uses TRBV3-1 and TRBJ2-3; perhaps D is TRBD1 or TRBD2 (5 bases each). Trimming took 0 bases from V and 0 from J, leaving 13 bases between them. CDR1 is LGHDT, CDR2 YNNKEL, per germline (reference sequence). This CDR3 is built from 17 residues. The CDR3 reads CASSQDPPGSSTDTQYF. The CDR3 DNA is TGTGCCAGCAGCCAAGATCCCCCAGGGAGTAGCACAGATACGCAGTATTTT.

This clonotype was counted many times. At one boundary the junction diverges from the germline segment, which might be a read error. The chain couples TRBV7-7 to TRBJ2-5; D gene ambiguous. Germline V gene data show CDR1 as SSHAT and CDR2 as FNYEAQ (reference sequence). This CDR3 contains 14 residues. This CDR3 is CASSLDTSYGTQYF. The CDR3 bases are TGTGCTAGCAGCTTAGACACGAGCTATGGGACCCAGTACTTC.

CDR3 protein: CASTPGALYSPLHF. The DNA of the CDR3 is TGTGCCAGCACCCCTGGGGCCTTGTACTCACCCCTCCACTTT. The V and J genes are TRBV12-3 or TRBV12-4 and TRBJ1-6; maybe TRBD1 (5 bases). CDR3 length equals 14 residues. The V end was cut by 7 bases, the J end by 10 bases, with 17 bases between.

This clonotype was counted many times. A junction end diverges from the germline sequence, so it may reflect a read error. V gene TRBV7-2 combines with J gene TRBJ2-3; D uncertain. The CDR3 sequence is 13 residues long. Germline V gene data show CDR1 as SGHTA and CDR2 as FQGNSA. CDR3 region: CASSLERANTQYF. In nucleotides, the CDR3 is TGTGCCAGCAGTTTAGAACGAGCAAATACGCAGTATTTT.

This clonotype was seen many times. This chain connects TRBV20-1 to TRBJ1-6; 9 positions match TRBD1. V lost 1 base, J lost 6 bases, and 10 bases stayed unmatched. This CDR3 comprises 17 residues. CDR1 is DFQATT and CDR2 is SNEGSKA in the germline V gene (reference sequence). The CDR3 region is CSARGETGTGINSPLHF. The CDR3 nucleotides are TGCAGTGCTAGAGGGGAAACCGGGACAGGGATTAATTCACCCCTCCACTTT.

This clonotype was seen many times. The rearrangement joins TRBV30 to TRBJ2-1; D gene uncertain. CDR1 GTSNPN and CDR2 SVGIG come from the germline V gene (reference sequence). Trimming removed 0 bases from V and 0 bases from J, with 12 bases in between. The CDR3 is 16 amino acids. CDR3 sequence: CAWSVLGWSSYNEQFF. For the CDR3, the DNA is TGTGCCTGGAGTGTACTGGGATGGAGCTCCTACAATGAGCAGTTCTTC.

The sample holds many counts of this clonotype. The V and J genes are TRBV29-1 and TRBJ2-1, with 9 bases lining up with TRBD1. The CDR3 loop spans 11 amino acids. Germline-derived CDR1 and CDR2 are SQVTM and ANQGSEA. The V gene end was trimmed by 8 bases and the J gene end by 7 bases; junction bases not matched to a gene: 3. This CDR3 reads CSLGQGNEQFF. The CDR3 nucleotides are TGCAGCTTGGGACAGGGTAATGAGCAGTTCTTC.

In its sample, this clonotype was seen many times. The rearrangement joins TRBV12-3 or TRBV12-4 to TRBJ2-1; tentatively, D is TRBD1 (6 bases). The CDR3 length is 15 residues. Trimming took 3 bases from V and 2 from J, leaving 11 bases between them. In nucleotides, the CDR3 is TGTGCCAGCAGTTTCGATAACAGGGCCTACAATGAGCAGTTCTTC. Translating it yields CASSFDNRAYNEQFF.

This clonotype appeared many times. V usage is TRBV7-8 and J usage is TRBJ1-2; 9 bases map to TRBD1. The CDR3 loop spans 16 amino acids. The ends lost 5 bases at V and 2 bases at J; junction bases unmatched: 9. CDR1 and CDR2 (germline): SGHVS, FQNEAQ. The CDR3 coding sequence is TGTGCCAGCAGCCCCCGGGACAGGGAAGGGAACTATGGCTACACCTTC. This gives the protein CASSPRDREGNYGYTF.

This clonotype has at least ten counts. This chain connects TRBV5-8 to TRBJ1-1; D uncertain. V was pared by 0 bases and J by 0 bases, with 9 bases between. From germline, CDR1 is SGHTS and CDR2 YDEGEE. This CDR3 spans 15 amino acids. The CDR3 spells CASSLAWTVNTEAFF. The CDR3, as DNA: TGTGCCAGCAGCTTGGCATGGACGGTGAACACTGAAGCTTTCTTT.

This clonotype was picked up many times. V usage is TRBV12-3 or TRBV12-4 and J usage is TRBJ1-5, with D uncertain. V lost 2 bases, J lost 10 bases, and 12 bases lay in between. This CDR3 is built from 13 residues. The CDR3 is CASSLTEGGPQHF. CDR3 DNA sequence: TGTGCCAGCAGTTTAACGGAGGGTGGACCCCAGCATTTT.

In its sample, this clonotype was seen many times. The chain employs TRBV5-1 and TRBJ2-3, with a weak D call TRBD1 (5 bases). The V gene lost 2 bases and the J gene lost 0 bases, with 7 bases spanning the gap. CDR1 SGHRS and CDR2 YFSETQ come from the germline V gene. CDR3 length: 14 amino acids. In DNA, the CDR3 is TGCGCCAGCAGCTTAACAGGTAGCACAGATACGCAGTATTTT. It codes for CASSLTGSTDTQYF. Complete variable domain (other parts from reference TRBV5-1 and TRBJ2-3): KAGVTQTPRYLIKTRGQQVTLSCSPISGHRSVSWYQQTPGQGLQFLFEYFSETQRNKGNFPGRFSGRQFSNSRSEMNVSTLELGDSALYLCASSLTGSTDTQYFGPGTRLTVL.

By sample fraction, this clonotype is medium-sized. The rearrangement uses TRBV12-3 or TRBV12-4 and TRBJ1-2; no reliable D call. This CDR3 has 12 amino acids. V was cut by 3 bases and J by 8 bases, with 10 bases left in between. The CDR3 region is CASSFLGRGYTF. The CDR3 DNA reads TGTGCCAGCAGTTTTCTTGGTCGGGGCTACACCTTC.

This clonotype was seen at least ten times. This chain uses TRBV12-3 or TRBV12-4 with TRBJ2-7; TRBD1 matches at 9 bases. After removal of 2 bases from V and 2 bases from J, the junction contained 1 base not matched to a gene. This CDR3 comprises 14 residues. The CDR3 nucleotides read TGTGCCAGCAGTTTACGACAGGGGGCCTACGAGCAGTACTTC. As protein: CASSLRQGAYEQYF.

This clonotype has a count of ten or more. The J gene is TRBJ1-1, the V gene TRBV20-1; 8 nucleotides align to TRBD1. There are 15 residues in the CDR3. From germline, CDR1 is DFQATT and CDR2 SNEGSKA (reference sequence). V was clipped by 4 bases and J by 6 bases; unmatched bases: 13. In DNA, the CDR3 is TGCAGTGCTATTTCCGGGACAGGCGGTTTGGCTGAAGCTTTCTTT. This translates into CSAISGTGGLAEAFF.

In its sample, this clonotype was seen many times. The V call is TRBV12-3 or TRBV12-4, the J call TRBJ1-5; no firm D call. The CDR3 spans 15 residues. Trimming removed 8 bases from V and 0 bases from J, with 14 bases in between. The CDR3 nucleotides read TGTGCCAGCCTAAAGGCAGGTACTAGCAATCAGCCCCAGCATTTT. Amino acid sequence: CASLKAGTSNQPQHF.

The chain carries TRBV6-6 and TRBJ2-6; a weak D match, TRBD2 (5 bases). Between the trimmed V and J ends, which lost 6 bases and 11 bases, there was a span of 5 bases. CDR3 size: 10 residues. Germline-derived CDR1 and CDR2 are MNHNY and SVGAGI (reference sequence). CDR3 residues: CASRRDVLTF. The CDR3 DNA reads as TGTGCCAGCAGGAGGGACGTCCTGACTTTC.

This clonotype was observed at least ten times. This chain links TRBV5-4 with TRBJ2-7; D perhaps matches TRBD2 (6 bases). The germline V gene has CDR1 SGHNT and CDR2 YYREEE (reference sequence). The CDR3 is made up of 15 amino acids. The germline V and J ends were trimmed by 2 bases and 6 bases, with 18 bases remaining between them. The CDR3 DNA sequence: TGTGCCAGCAGCTTTGGGGGAGGCCGTAGAAGCGAGCAGTACTTC. Encoded protein: CASSFGGGRRSEQYF. Looking up the rest from reference TRBV5-4 and TRBJ2-7 gives the full variable domain: ETGVTQSPTHLIKTRGQQVTLRCSSQSGHNTVSWYQQALGQGPQFIFQYYREEENGRGNFPPRFSGLQFPNYSSELNVNALELDDSALYLCASSFGGGRRSEQYFGPGTRLTVT.

This clonotype was found many times. The J gene is TRBJ2-2, the V gene TRBV12-3 or TRBV12-4, with a possible D match to TRBD2 (5 bases). The CDR3 is 17 residues long. Trimming removed 6 bases from V and 1 base from J, with 18 bases in between. CDR3 in DNA: TGTGCCAGCAGACGTTCCGCGGGCAGGAGGAACACCGGGGAGCTGTTTTTT. Residues: CASRRSAGRRNTGELFF.

This clonotype was seen repeatedly, ten times or more. The rearrangement links TRBV28 to TRBJ2-7; D tentatively reads TRBD1 or TRBD2 (11 bases each). CDR1 and CDR2 (germline): MDHEN, SYDVKM. Between the trimmed V and J ends, which lost 6 bases and 4 bases, there was a span of 28 bases. The CDR3 is 18 residues long. CDR3 sequence reads: CASRPGTGGLADYYEQYF. CDR3 bases: TGTGCCAGCAGGCCCGGGACAGGGGGACTAGCGGACTATTACGAGCAGTACTTC.

This clonotype was seen at least ten times. The chain employs TRBV7-3 and TRBJ2-7; 8 bases agree with TRBD1. Germline V gene lookup returns CDR1 SGHTA and CDR2 FQGTGA. Trimming cost V 5 bases and J 0 bases; bases outside gene matches: 3. This CDR3 contains 14 residues. CDR3 bases: TGTGCCAGCAGCCGGACAGGGAACTCCTACGAGCAGTACTTC. This gives the protein CASSRTGNSYEQYF. Using reference TRBV7-3 and TRBJ2-7 for the parts outside the CDR3, the full variable domain is GAGVSQTPSNKVTEKGKYVELRCDPISGHTALYWYRQSLGQGPEFLIYFQGTGAADDSGLPNDRFFAVRPEGSVSTLKIQRTERGDSAVYLCASSRTGNSYEQYFGPGTRLTVT.

The sample holds many counts of this clonotype. This chain links TRBV4-1 with TRBJ2-7; TRBD2 is a possible D gene (6 bases). The CDR3 spans 16 residues. The germline V gene has CDR1 MGHRA and CDR2 YSYEKL. V was cut by 3 bases and J by 3 bases, with 18 bases left in between. The CDR3 region is CASSHITGLSRYEQYF. CDR3 nucleotides: TGCGCCAGCAGCCATATTACCGGACTATCCCGCTACGAGCAGTACTTC.

CDR3 loop: CASRRSGRAQETQYF. CDR3 coding DNA: TGTGCCAGCAGAAGGAGCGGGAGGGCCCAAGAGACCCAGTACTTC. The V and J genes are TRBV7-3 and TRBJ2-5; 10 bases match TRBD2. This CDR3 region has 15 residues. Germline V gene lookup returns CDR1 SGHTA and CDR2 FQGTGA. With 6 bases clipped from V and 1 base from J, the junction kept 5 bases outside the gene matches.